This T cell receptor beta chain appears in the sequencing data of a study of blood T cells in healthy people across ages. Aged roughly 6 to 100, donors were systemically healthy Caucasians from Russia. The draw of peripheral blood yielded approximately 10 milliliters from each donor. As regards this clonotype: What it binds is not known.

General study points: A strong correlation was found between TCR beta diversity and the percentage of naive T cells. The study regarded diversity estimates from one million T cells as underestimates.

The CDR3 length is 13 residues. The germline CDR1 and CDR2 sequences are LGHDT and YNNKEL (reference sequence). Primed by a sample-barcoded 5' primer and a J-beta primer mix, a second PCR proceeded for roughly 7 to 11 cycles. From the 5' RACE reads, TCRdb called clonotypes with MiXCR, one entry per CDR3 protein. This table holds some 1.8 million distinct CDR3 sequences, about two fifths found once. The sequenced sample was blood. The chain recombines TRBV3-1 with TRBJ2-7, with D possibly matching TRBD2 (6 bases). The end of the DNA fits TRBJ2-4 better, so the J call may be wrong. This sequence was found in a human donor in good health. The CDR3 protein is CASSPTSNSIQYF. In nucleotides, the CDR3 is TGTGCCAGCAGCCCGACTAGTAACAGCATTCAGTACTTC.